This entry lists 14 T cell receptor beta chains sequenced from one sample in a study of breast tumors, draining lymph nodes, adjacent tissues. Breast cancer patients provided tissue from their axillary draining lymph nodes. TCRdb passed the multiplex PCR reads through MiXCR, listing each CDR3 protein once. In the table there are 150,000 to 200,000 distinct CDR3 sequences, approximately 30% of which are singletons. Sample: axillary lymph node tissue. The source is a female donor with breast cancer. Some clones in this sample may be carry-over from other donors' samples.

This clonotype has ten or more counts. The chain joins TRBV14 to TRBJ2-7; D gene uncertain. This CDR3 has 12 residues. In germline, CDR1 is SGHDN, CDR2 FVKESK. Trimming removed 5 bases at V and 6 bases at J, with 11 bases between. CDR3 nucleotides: TGTGCCAGCAGCAGAGGCAGGATCGAGCAGTACTTC. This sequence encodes CASSRGRIEQYF.

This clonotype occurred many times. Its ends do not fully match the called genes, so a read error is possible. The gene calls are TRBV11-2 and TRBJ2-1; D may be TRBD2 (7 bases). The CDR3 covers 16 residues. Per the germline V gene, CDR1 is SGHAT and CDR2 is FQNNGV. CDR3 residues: CASSVEPGGAHNEQFF. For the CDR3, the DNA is TGTGCCAGCAGCGTAGAGCCTGGGGGGGCCCACAATGAGCAGTTCTTC.

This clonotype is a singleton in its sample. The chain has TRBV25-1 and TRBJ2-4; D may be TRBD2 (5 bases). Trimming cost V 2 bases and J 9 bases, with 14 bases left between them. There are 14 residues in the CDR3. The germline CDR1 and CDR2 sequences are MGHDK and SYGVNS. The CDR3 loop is CASSELGRESIQYF. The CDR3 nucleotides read TGTGCCAGCAGTGAACTGGGCCGGGAAAGCATTCAGTACTTC.

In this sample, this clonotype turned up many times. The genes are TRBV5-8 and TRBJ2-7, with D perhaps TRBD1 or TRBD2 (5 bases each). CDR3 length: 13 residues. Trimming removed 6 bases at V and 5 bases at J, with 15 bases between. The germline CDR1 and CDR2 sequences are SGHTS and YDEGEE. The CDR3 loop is CASTRGARNEQYF. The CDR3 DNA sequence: TGTGCCAGCACGCGAGGGGCGCGCAACGAGCAGTACTTC.

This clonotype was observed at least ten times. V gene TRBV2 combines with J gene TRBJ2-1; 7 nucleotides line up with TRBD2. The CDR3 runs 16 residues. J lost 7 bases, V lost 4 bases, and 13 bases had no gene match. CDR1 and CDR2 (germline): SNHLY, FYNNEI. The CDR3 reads CASSGPTSSRENEQFF. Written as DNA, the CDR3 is TGTGCCAGCAGTGGGCCGACTAGCAGTCGGGAAAATGAGCAGTTCTTC.

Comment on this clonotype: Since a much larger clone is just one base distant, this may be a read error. The CDR3 here is CAGSSTRNQGETQYF. The CDR3 region has the DNA TGTGCCGGCAGTTCAACTAGGAACCAGGGGGAGACCCAGTACTTC. The chain combines TRBV12-3 or TRBV12-4 with TRBJ2-5; TRBD1 might be the D (6 bases). This CDR3 has 15 residues.

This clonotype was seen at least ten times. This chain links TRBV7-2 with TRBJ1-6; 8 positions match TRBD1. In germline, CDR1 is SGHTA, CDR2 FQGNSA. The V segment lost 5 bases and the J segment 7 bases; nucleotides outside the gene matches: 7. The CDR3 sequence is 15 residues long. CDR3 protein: CASSAGTGENSPLHF. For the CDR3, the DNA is TGTGCCAGCAGCGCAGGGACAGGCGAGAATTCACCCCTCCACTTT.

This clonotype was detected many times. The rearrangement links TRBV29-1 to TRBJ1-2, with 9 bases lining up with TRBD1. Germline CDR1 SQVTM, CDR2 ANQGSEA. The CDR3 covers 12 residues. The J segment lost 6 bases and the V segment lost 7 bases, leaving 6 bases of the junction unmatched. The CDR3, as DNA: TGCAGCGGTACCGGGACAGGGCATGGCTACACCTTC. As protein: CSGTGTGHGYTF.

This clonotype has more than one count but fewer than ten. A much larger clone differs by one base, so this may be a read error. This CDR3 is CATSDSRQRAYEQYF. DNA of the CDR3: TGTGCCACCAGTGATTCTCGGCAGCGGGCTTACGAGCAGTACTTC. The chain is built from TRBV24-1 and TRBJ2-7, with a tentative D call TRBD2 (6 bases). V gave up 2 bases and J gave up 4 bases, with 14 bases separating them. CDR3 size: 15 residues. The V gene's germline CDR1 is KGHDR and CDR2 SFDVKD.

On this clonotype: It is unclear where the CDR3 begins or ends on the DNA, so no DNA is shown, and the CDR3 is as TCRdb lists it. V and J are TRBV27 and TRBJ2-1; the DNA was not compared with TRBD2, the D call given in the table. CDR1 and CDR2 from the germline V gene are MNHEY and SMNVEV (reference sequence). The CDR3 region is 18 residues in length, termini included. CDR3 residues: CASSLNVASGTWLNEQSF.

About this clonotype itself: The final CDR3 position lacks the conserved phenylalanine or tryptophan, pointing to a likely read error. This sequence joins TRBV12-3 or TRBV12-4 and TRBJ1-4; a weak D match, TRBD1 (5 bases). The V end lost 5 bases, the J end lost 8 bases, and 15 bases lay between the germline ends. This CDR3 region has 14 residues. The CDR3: CASSPYGAGEKLFR. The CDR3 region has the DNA TGTGCCAGCAGTCCATACGGGGCAGGGGAAAAACTGTTTCGT.

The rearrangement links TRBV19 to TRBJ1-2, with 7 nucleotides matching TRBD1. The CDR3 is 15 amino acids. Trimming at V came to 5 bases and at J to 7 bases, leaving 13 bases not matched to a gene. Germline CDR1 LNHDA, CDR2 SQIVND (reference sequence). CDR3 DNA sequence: TGTGCCAGTAGTGCAAGTGGGACAGCCCTCCGTGGCTACACCTTC. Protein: CASSASGTALRGYTF.

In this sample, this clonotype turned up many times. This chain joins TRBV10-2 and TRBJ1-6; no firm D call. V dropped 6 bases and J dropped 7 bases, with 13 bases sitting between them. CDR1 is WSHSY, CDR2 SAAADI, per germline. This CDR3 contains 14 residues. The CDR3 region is CASRDRRANSPLHF. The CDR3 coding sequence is TGCGCCAGCAGGGACCGTCGCGCGAATTCACCCCTCCACTTT.

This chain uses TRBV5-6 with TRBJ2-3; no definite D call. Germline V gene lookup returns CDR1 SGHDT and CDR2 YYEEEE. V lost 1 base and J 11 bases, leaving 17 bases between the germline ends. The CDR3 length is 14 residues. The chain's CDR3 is CASSLKAAYNEQYF. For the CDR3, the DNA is TGTGCCAGCAGCTTGAAGGCAGCCTACAATGAGCAGTATTTT.